The 27 T cell receptor beta chains below all came from one sample that was sequenced in a study of shared clonotypes between healthy human individuals. Clones were sequenced by immunoSEQ multiplex PCR, and TCRdb holds only the in-frame ones, with some missing. This table has over a million clones, roughly 74% appearing once. Sample: memory CD4+ T cells from PBMCs. Regarding subset: CD45RA-negative fraction. The receptor set was obtained from a man between 18 and 29 years old in good health. Some clones in this sample may be carry-over from other donors' samples.

This chain uses TRBV30 with TRBJ2-5, with D tentatively TRBD2 (5 bases). Deletions cut 4 bases from V and 1 base from J, with 10 bases between. Per the germline V gene, CDR1 is GTSNPN and CDR2 is SVGIG (reference sequence). The CDR3 extends over 13 amino acids. The CDR3 sequence is CAWNDGVQETQYF. The CDR3, as DNA: TGTGCCTGGAACGACGGGGTCCAAGAGACCCAGTACTTC.

The chain carries TRBV28 and TRBJ2-3, with 11 bases aligning to TRBD2. From germline, CDR1 is MDHEN and CDR2 SYDVKM. The CDR3 sequence is 15 residues long. With 5 bases clipped from V and 5 bases from J, the junction kept 6 bases outside the gene matches. This CDR3 reads CASSRSGRARDTQYF. The CDR3 nucleotides are TGTGCCAGCAGTCGTAGCGGGAGGGCCCGAGATACGCAGTATTTT.

There are a few counts of this clone. This chain links TRBV4-1 with TRBJ2-7; D possibly corresponds to TRBD2 (6 bases). Trimming took off 3 bases at V and 0 bases at J, with 12 bases between the two ends. The length of the CDR3 is 15 residues. Germline V gene sequence: CDR1 MGHRA, CDR2 YSYEKL. DNA for the CDR3: TGCGCCAGCAGCCACCCAGCGGGCGGCTCCTACGAGCAGTACTTC. Translation gives CASSHPAGGSYEQYF.

The chain joins TRBV11-2 to TRBJ2-7, with 8 bases identical to TRBD2. Germline V gene data show CDR1 as SGHAT and CDR2 as FQNNGV. The ends lost 3 bases at V and 6 bases at J; junction bases unmatched: 13. There are 16 residues in the CDR3. The CDR3 nucleotides read TGTGCCAGCAGCTTCTTACCGGGACTAGAGTCTTCCGAGCAGTACTTC. This sequence encodes CASSFLPGLESSEQYF.

This chain joins TRBV30 and TRBJ1-2; possible D gene TRBD1, 5 bases. CDR3 length: 13 residues. The germline V and J ends were trimmed by 3 bases and 2 bases, with 10 bases remaining between them. The germline V gene has CDR1 GTSNPN and CDR2 SVGIG (reference sequence). As DNA, the CDR3 is TGTGCCTGGAGGCCGGGGGGGAACTATGGCTACACCTTC. It translates to CAWRPGGNYGYTF.

V is TRBV28 and J is TRBJ1-1; 7 bases map to TRBD1. Per the germline V gene, CDR1 is MDHEN and CDR2 is SYDVKM. CDR3 length: 13 residues. The V gene end was trimmed by 6 bases and the J gene end by 1 base; junction bases not matched to a gene: 2. CDR3 residues: CASRWTGNTEAFF. Here the CDR3 DNA reads TGTGCCAGCAGGTGGACAGGGAACACTGAAGCTTTCTTT.

This clone showed up just a few times. V and J are TRBV9 and TRBJ2-2; D not resolved. Germline lookup yields CDR1 SGDLS and CDR2 YYNGEE. The V end was cut by 3 bases, the J end by 1 base, with 4 bases between. The CDR3 loop spans 13 amino acids. The CDR3 DNA reads TGTGCCAGCAGCGAATTGAACACCGGGGAGCTGTTTTTT. Its translation: CASSELNTGELFF.

This sequence joins TRBV2 and TRBJ1-2; D possibly corresponds to TRBD1 (6 bases). Trimming left V 2 bases short and J 4 bases short, with 11 bases between. This CDR3 contains 14 residues. The V gene's germline CDR1 is SNHLY and CDR2 FYNNEI. The CDR3 protein is CASSEFGGGYGYTF. CDR3 bases: TGTGCCAGCAGTGAATTCGGGGGCGGCTATGGCTACACCTTC.

The rearrangement links TRBV4-2 to TRBJ1-1; D unresolved. The CDR3 spans 14 residues. Trimming removed 0 bases from V and 4 bases from J, with 9 bases in between. CDR1 is LGHNA and CDR2 is YNFKEQ in the germline V gene. The CDR3 DNA reads as TGTGCCAGCAGCCAAGATCTCGGGCGCACTGAAGCTTTCTTT. This encodes CASSQDLGRTEAFF.

This chain uses TRBV5-4 with TRBJ2-7, with a tentative D call TRBD1 (5 bases). Trimming took 7 bases from V and 2 from J, leaving 16 bases between them. CDR3 length: 14 residues. Germline V gene lookup returns CDR1 SGHNT and CDR2 YYREEE (reference sequence). CDR3 coding DNA: TGTGCCAGCGGAATAGGGGCCGTTACCTACGAGCAGTACTTC. This encodes CASGIGAVTYEQYF. The variable domain in full, completed from reference TRBV5-4 and TRBJ2-7, reads ETGVTQSPTHLIKTRGQQVTLRCSSQSGHNTVSWYQQALGQGPQFIFQYYREEENGRGNFPPRFSGLQFPNYSSELNVNALELDDSALYLCASGIGAVTYEQYFGPGTRLTVT.

V and J are TRBV9 and TRBJ2-3; no clear D. The CDR3 has 13 residues. The germline gives CDR1 SGDLS, CDR2 YYNGEE. V lost 1 base and J lost 2, with 5 bases in between. CDR3 protein: CASSVRSTDTQYF. The CDR3 DNA follows: TGTGCCAGCAGCGTAAGGTCCACAGATACGCAGTATTTT.

This clone was observed a handful of times. Other nucleotide sequences in the sample specify the same CDR3. The chain combines TRBV27 with TRBJ1-2; no clear D gene. V was shortened by 6 bases and J by 0 bases, with 8 bases between the two germline ends. CDR3 length: 13 amino acids. Germline CDR1 MNHEY, CDR2 SMNVEV (reference sequence). This CDR3 is CASSFNANYGYTF. Written as DNA, the CDR3 is TGTGCCAGCAGCTTCAACGCTAACTATGGCTACACCTTC.

The chain uses TRBV5-6 and TRBJ2-5; 13 nucleotides align to TRBD2. The CDR3 has 16 residues. Germline V lookup: CDR1 SGHDT, CDR2 YYEEEE. V gave up 2 bases and J gave up 5 bases; unmatched junction bases: 6. CDR3 bases: TGTGCCAGCAGCTTACTAGCGGGAGGGGACGGGGAGACCCAGTACTTC. It translates to CASSLLAGGDGETQYF.

The genes are TRBV27 and TRBJ2-1, with no clear D. V lost 4 bases and J lost 1, with 8 bases in between. Germline assignment: CDR1 MNHEY and CDR2 SMNVEV (reference sequence). This CDR3 comprises 14 residues. CDR3 bases: TGTGCCAGCAGTTCGATCCCGTCCTACAATGAGCAGTTCTTC. It encodes CASSSIPSYNEQFF.

This clone was detected only once. The J gene is TRBJ2-7, the V gene TRBV5-4, with TRBD1 as a possible D gene (5 bases). This CDR3 has 14 amino acids. Germline values: CDR1 SGHNT, CDR2 YYREEE (reference sequence). Trimming took 5 bases from V and 7 from J, leaving 19 bases between them. CDR3 in DNA: TGTGCCAGCAGGTTCCAGGGAAGACGTAGTGAGCAGTACTTC. Translation gives CASRFQGRRSEQYF.

For this clone: The same CDR3 also results from other DNA sequences found in this sample. V usage is TRBV5-1 and J usage is TRBJ2-5; TRBD2 agrees at 7 bases. Germline V gives CDR1 SGHRS, CDR2 YFSETQ. The V segment lost 2 bases and the J segment 4 bases; nucleotides outside the gene matches: 2. This CDR3 spans 13 amino acids. The CDR3 coding sequence is TGCGCCAGCAGCTTCTGGGGGGGAGAGACCCAGTACTTC. Translation: CASSFWGGETQYF. The full variable domain, its missing parts supplied by reference TRBV5-1 and TRBJ2-5, is KAGVTQTPRYLIKTRGQQVTLSCSPISGHRSVSWYQQTPGQGLQFLFEYFSETQRNKGNFPGRFSGRQFSNSRSEMNVSTLELGDSALYLCASSFWGGETQYFGPGTRLLVL.

The rearrangement uses TRBV2 and TRBJ1-1, with a possible D match to TRBD1 (5 bases). The germline gives CDR1 SNHLY, CDR2 FYNNEI. Trimming cost V 6 bases and J 0 bases, with 14 bases left between them. The length of the CDR3 is 15 residues. The CDR3 DNA is TGTGCCAGCAGAGCGGGACGTACCATGAACACTGAAGCTTTCTTT. As protein: CASRAGRTMNTEAFF. Full variable domain (rest looked up from reference TRBV2 and TRBJ1-1): EPEVTQTPSHQVTQMGQEVILRCVPISNHLYFYWYRQILGQKVEFLVSFYNNEISEKSEIFDDQFSVERPDGSNFTLKIRSTKLEDSAMYFCASRAGRTMNTEAFFGQGTRLTVV.

The chain is built from TRBV18 and TRBJ2-5; D not certain. Germline values: CDR1 KGHSH, CDR2 LQKENI. The ends were cut back, 8 bases at V and 0 bases at J, with 7 bases in the middle. The CDR3 runs 12 residues. CDR3 DNA: TGTGCCAGCACCAGCTACCAAGAGACCCAGTACTTC. It translates to CASTSYQETQYF.

The CDR3 here is CASRGGLGNYGYTF. The CDR3 nucleotides are TGTGCCAGCAGGGGAGGACTGGGGAACTATGGCTACACCTTC. The chain carries TRBV28 and TRBJ1-2; D remains unclear. CDR3 length: 14 amino acids. CDR1 and CDR2 from the germline V gene are MDHEN and SYDVKM. V lost 6 bases and J lost 2, with 13 bases in between.

V is TRBV29-1 and J is TRBJ2-3; TRBD2 is a possible D gene (6 bases). This CDR3 has 14 residues. Trimming cost V 1 base and J 6 bases, with 14 bases left between them. Germline V CDR1 and CDR2: SQVTM, ANQGSEA. In nucleotides, the CDR3 is TGCAGCGTTGAAGCTGGGACTTTGGGGGATACGCAGTATTTT. Its protein is CSVEAGTLGDTQYF.

This clone was seen repeatedly, ten times or more. The chain combines TRBV20-1 with TRBJ1-2; D not resolved. CDR3 length equals 11 residues. The V and J ends lost 6 bases and 1 base respectively, with 6 bases between them. Germline values: CDR1 DFQATT, CDR2 SNEGSKA (reference sequence). The CDR3 coding sequence is TGCAGTGCCTACTTTAACTATGGCTACACCTTC. It translates to CSAYFNYGYTF.

The J gene is TRBJ2-7, the V gene TRBV9; D is possibly TRBD2 (6 bases). Germline V gene sequence: CDR1 SGDLS, CDR2 YYNGEE. The CDR3 contains 13 residues. Trimming cost V 0 bases and J 7 bases, with 11 bases left between them. CDR3 in DNA: TGTGCCAGCAGCGTAGGACCCCGGGGGGAGCAGTACTTC. Translated: CASSVGPRGEQYF.

The V gene is TRBV6-5, the J gene TRBJ1-2, with D perhaps TRBD1 (6 bases). Germline CDR1 and CDR2: MNHEY and SVGAGI. The CDR3 loop spans 14 amino acids. Trimming stripped 6 bases from V and 8 bases from J, with 19 bases between. The CDR3 sequence is CASSNRDTIGGYTF. CDR3 in DNA: TGTGCCAGCAGCAATCGGGACACCATAGGGGGCTACACCTTC.

This chain uses TRBV9 with TRBJ1-4; 7 bases line up with TRBD1. This CDR3 region has 14 residues. Germline V gives CDR1 SGDLS, CDR2 YYNGEE. The trim removed 0 bases at V and 6 bases at J, leaving 2 bases unmatched. The CDR3 nucleotides are TGTGCCAGCAGCGTAGTTCAGGGGGATGAAAAACTGTTTTTT. It yields the protein CASSVVQGDEKLFF.

J is TRBJ2-7 and V is TRBV29-1; D may be TRBD1 (5 bases). The CDR3 runs 16 residues. Between the trimmed V and J ends, which lost 5 bases and 2 bases, there was a span of 22 bases. Germline CDR1 is SQVTM and CDR2 is ANQGSEA. CDR3 sequence (DNA): TGCAGCGTTAAGGCCGGCACAGGCGGATCCCCCTACGAGCAGTACTTC. This translates into CSVKAGTGGSPYEQYF.

The V and J genes are TRBV30 and TRBJ1-1, with D perhaps TRBD1 (6 bases). This CDR3 region has 13 residues. V was clipped by 1 base and J by 0 bases, with 6 bases between them. Germline V CDR1 and CDR2: GTSNPN, SVGIG (reference sequence). CDR3: CAWSGDMNTEAFF. CDR3 DNA sequence: TGTGCCTGGAGTGGGGACATGAACACTGAAGCTTTCTTT.

The rearrangement links TRBV18 to TRBJ2-2; D is undetermined. Trimming removed 5 bases from V and 4 bases from J, with 11 bases in between. From germline, CDR1 is KGHSH and CDR2 LQKENI. The CDR3 is 14 residues long. The CDR3 DNA reads as TGTGCCAGCTCAGGTTTAATCGCCACCGGGGAGCTGTTTTTT. Translated: CASSGLIATGELFF.